Here is one T cell receptor (beta chain) with its context. V was shortened by 3 bases and J by 2 bases, with 7 bases between the two germline ends. From germline, CDR1 is MDHEN and CDR2 SYDVKM. This CDR3 is 13 amino acids long. The data are from a study of shared clonotypes between healthy human individuals. The sorted-subset replicate PCRs were given roughly 200 ng DNA, which is 31,000 or so T cell genomes. The data were produced by immunoSEQ multiplex PCR, yet TCRdb's version contains in-frame clones alone and is incomplete. Altogether 2 million to 2.5 million clones are present, 85% to 95% being singletons, with the ten largest covering 0.3% to 0.4%.

The rearrangement joins TRBV28 to TRBJ1-2; D not certain. The sequence was obtained from a man in his late teens or twenties in good health. Some clones in this sample may be carry-over from other donors' samples. Sequencing was carried out using naive CD4+ T cells from PBMCs. The subset was: CD45RA+ positively selected. This CDR3 reads CASSFQRNYGYTF. The CDR3 DNA is TGTGCCAGCAGTTTTCAGAGAAACTATGGCTACACCTTC.